One and the same sample provided the 2 T cell receptor beta chains below, sequenced in a study of neurological immune-mediated disorders. Each CDR3 protein is one row after TCRdb ran MiXCR on the 5' RACE reads. The data contain some 120,000 distinct CDR3 sequences, roughly 3.4% of them singletons. Sequences were obtained from PBMCs. The origin of the receptors is a woman aged 25 to 39 with multiple sclerosis.

In this sample, this clonotype turned up many times. J is TRBJ2-2 and V is TRBV7-9, with D possibly being TRBD2 (6 bases). V was cut by 4 bases and J by 1 base, with 13 bases left in between. This CDR3 spans 16 amino acids. The germline V gene has CDR1 SEHNR and CDR2 FQNEAQ (reference sequence). CDR3 region: CASSWLWRENTGELFF. The DNA of the CDR3 is TGTGCCAGCAGCTGGCTATGGCGGGAGAACACCGGGGAGCTGTTTTTT. Complete variable domain (other parts from reference TRBV7-9 and TRBJ2-2): DTGVSQNPRHKITKRGQNVTFRCDPISEHNRLYWYRQTLGQGPEFLTYFQNEAQLEKSRLLSDRFSAERPKGSFSTLEIQRTEQGDSAMYLCASSWLWRENTGELFFGEGSRLTVL.

This clonotype was observed at least ten times. This chain connects TRBV27 to TRBJ2-3; 7 nucleotides agree with TRBD2. The CDR3 consists of 16 residues. The V gene's germline CDR1 is MNHEY and CDR2 SMNVEV (reference sequence). The V gene end was trimmed by 5 bases and the J gene end by 2 bases; junction bases not matched to a gene: 10. The CDR3 spells CASSPIASGYTDTQYF. As DNA, the CDR3 is TGTGCCAGCAGTCCCATCGCTAGCGGTTACACAGATACGCAGTATTTT.